The 5 T cell receptor beta chains below were found in one sample sequenced in a study of blood T cell repertoires in COVID-19. Repertoires were generated with immunoSEQ multiplex PCR, while TCRdb's copy carries only in-frame clones and drops some. Of over 100,000 clones listed, roughly 86% are singletons. Sequencing was carried out using peripheral blood. These receptors all come from a woman in her seventies with COVID-19, enrolled during active disease.

This chain joins TRBV10-2 and TRBJ2-2; 15 nucleotides line up with TRBD2. V shed 6 bases and J 6 bases; nucleotides not matched to a gene: 17. The CDR3 runs 20 residues. From germline, CDR1 is WSHSY and CDR2 SAAADI. The CDR3 protein is CASSLTPGLAGGQAAGELFF. CDR3 nucleotide sequence: TGCGCCAGCAGCCTCACTCCGGGACTAGCGGGGGGCCAAGCTGCCGGGGAGCTGTTTTTT.

This sequence joins TRBV4-1 and TRBJ2-7; 8 nucleotides match TRBD1. Germline CDR1 reads MGHRA; CDR2 reads YSYEKL. The CDR3 length is 15 residues. The junction had 8 bases not matched to a gene; V was cut back by 0 bases and J by 7 bases. CDR3 in amino acids: CASSQDRQGLGEQYF. CDR3 DNA sequence: TGCGCCAGCAGCCAAGACAGACAGGGGCTAGGGGAGCAGTACTTC.

Turning to this clone: This same CDR3 is encoded by further DNA sequences in the sample. V gene TRBV5-4 combines with J gene TRBJ1-1; no definite D call. Trimming shortened V by 2 bases and J by 5 bases, and 10 bases separated the two germline ends. The CDR3 has 13 amino acids. Looked up from germline, CDR1 is SGHNT and CDR2 is YYREEE (reference sequence). The CDR3 sequence: CASSFERGTEAFF. CDR3 nucleotide sequence: TGTGCCAGCAGCTTCGAGCGAGGAACTGAAGCTTTCTTT.

The gene calls are TRBV2 and TRBJ2-7, with TRBD1 matching over 9 bases. Germline CDR1 reads SNHLY; CDR2 reads FYNNEI. CDR3 length: 12 residues. CDR3 in amino acids: CAGRQGGDEQYF. CDR3 coding DNA: TGTGCGGGTAGACAGGGGGGCGACGAGCAGTACTTC.

The chain carries TRBV7-9 and TRBJ2-3; D is ambiguous. V was pared by 2 bases and J by 2 bases, with 8 bases between. The CDR3 loop spans 14 amino acids. Per germline, CDR1 SEHNR and CDR2 FQNEAQ (reference sequence). The CDR3 loop is CASSLSTVTDTQYF. DNA of the CDR3: TGTGCCAGCAGCTTATCAACAGTCACAGATACGCAGTATTTT.